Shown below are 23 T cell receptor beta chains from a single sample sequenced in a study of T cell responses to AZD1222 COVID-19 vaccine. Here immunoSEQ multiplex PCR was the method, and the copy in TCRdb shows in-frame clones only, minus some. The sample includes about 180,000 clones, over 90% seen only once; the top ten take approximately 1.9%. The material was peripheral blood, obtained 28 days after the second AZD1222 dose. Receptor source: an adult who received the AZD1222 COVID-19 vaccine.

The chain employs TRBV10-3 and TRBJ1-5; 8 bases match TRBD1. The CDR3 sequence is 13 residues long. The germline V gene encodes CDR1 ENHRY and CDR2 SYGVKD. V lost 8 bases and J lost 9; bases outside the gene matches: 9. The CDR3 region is CAIAGGLDRPQHF. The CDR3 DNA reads TGTGCCATCGCAGGGGGCCTAGATAGGCCCCAGCATTTT.

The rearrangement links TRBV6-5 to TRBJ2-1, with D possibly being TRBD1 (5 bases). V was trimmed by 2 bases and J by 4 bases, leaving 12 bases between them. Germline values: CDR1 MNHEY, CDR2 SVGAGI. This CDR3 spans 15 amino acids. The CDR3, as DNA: TGTGCCAGCAGTTACGGGGCAGGGCCTTACAATGAGCAGTTCTTC. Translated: CASSYGAGPYNEQFF.

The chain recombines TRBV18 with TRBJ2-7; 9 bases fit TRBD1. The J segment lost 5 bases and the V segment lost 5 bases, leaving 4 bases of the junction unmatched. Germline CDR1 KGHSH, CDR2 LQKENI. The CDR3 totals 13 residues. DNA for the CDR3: TGTGCCAGCTCAGGGGACAGGGAACACGAGCAGTACTTC. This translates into CASSGDREHEQYF.

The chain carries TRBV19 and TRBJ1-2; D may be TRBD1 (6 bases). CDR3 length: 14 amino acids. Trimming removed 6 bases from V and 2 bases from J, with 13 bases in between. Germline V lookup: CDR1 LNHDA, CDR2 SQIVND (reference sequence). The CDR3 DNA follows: TGTGCCAGTAGCTCCGGGGGGGGCAACTATGGCTACACCTTC. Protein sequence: CASSSGGGNYGYTF.

DNA for the CDR3: TGCAGTGCTCCGGGTAGGCCTGAAGCTTTCTTT. It specifies CSAPGRPEAFF. V gene TRBV20-1 combines with J gene TRBJ1-1; D not resolved. The CDR3 length is 11 residues. V shed 5 bases and J shed 6 bases, with 10 bases lying between them. CDR1 is DFQATT and CDR2 is SNEGSKA in the germline V gene (reference sequence).

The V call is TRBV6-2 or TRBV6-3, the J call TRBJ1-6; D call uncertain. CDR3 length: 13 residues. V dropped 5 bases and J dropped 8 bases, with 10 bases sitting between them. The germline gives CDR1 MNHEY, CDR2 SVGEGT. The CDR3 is CASSTGWDSPLHF. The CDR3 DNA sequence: TGTGCCAGCAGTACGGGCTGGGATTCACCCCTCCACTTT.

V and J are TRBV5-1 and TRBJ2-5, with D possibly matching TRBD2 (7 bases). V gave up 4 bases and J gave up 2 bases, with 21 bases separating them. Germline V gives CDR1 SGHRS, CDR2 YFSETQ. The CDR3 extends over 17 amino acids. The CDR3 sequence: CASSPPPWGRGQETQYF. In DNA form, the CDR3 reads TGCGCCAGCAGCCCCCCTCCGTGGGGGAGGGGGCAAGAGACCCAGTACTTC.

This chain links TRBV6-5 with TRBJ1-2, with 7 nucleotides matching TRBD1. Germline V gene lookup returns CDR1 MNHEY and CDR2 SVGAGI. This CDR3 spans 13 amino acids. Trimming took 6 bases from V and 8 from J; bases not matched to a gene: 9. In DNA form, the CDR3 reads TGTGCCAGCAGCCCGGGACAGCTGGGGGGCTACACCTTC. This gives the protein CASSPGQLGGYTF.

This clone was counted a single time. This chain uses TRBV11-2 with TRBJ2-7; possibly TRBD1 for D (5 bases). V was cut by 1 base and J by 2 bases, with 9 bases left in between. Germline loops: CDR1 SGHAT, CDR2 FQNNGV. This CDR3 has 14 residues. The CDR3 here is CASSLVPGTYEQYF. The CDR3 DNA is TGTGCCAGCAGCTTAGTCCCAGGGACCTACGAGCAGTACTTC.

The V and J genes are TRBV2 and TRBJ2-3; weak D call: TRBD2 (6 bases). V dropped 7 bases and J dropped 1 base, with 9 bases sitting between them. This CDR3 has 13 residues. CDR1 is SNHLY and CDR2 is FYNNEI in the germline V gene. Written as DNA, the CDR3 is TGTGCCAGCACGGGGGACGGCACAGATACGCAGTATTTT. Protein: CASTGDGTDTQYF.

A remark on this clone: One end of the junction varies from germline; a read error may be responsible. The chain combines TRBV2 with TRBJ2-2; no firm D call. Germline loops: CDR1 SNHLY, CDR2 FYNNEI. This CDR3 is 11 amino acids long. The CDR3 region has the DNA TGTGCCACCAGTAGCACCGGGGAGCTGTTTTTT. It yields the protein CATSSTGELFF.

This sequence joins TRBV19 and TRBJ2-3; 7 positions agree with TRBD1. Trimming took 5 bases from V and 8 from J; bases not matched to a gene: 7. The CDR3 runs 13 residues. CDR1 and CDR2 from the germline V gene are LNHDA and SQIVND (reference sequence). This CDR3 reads CASSAIQGSTQYF. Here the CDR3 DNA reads TGTGCCAGTAGTGCCATACAGGGGAGTACGCAGTATTTT.

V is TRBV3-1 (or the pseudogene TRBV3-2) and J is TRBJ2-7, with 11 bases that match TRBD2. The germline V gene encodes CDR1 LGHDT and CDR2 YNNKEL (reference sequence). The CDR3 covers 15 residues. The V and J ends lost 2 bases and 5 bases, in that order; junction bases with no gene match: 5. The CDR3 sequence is CASSQRFSGRDEQYF. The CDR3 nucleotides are TGTGCCAGCAGCCAACGGTTTAGCGGGAGGGACGAGCAGTACTTC.

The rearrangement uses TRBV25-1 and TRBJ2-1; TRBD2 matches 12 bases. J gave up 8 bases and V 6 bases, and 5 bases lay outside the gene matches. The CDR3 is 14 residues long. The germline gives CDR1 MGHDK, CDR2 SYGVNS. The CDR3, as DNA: TGTGCCAGCAGGCAGACTAGCGGGGGTGATGAGCAGTTCTTC. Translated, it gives CASRQTSGGDEQFF.

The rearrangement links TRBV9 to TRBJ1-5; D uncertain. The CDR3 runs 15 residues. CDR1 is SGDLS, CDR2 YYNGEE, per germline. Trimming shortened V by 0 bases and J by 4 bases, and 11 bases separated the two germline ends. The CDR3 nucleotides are TGTGCCAGCAGCGTAGGGCTGGGATTAAATCAGCCCCAGCATTTT. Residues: CASSVGLGLNQPQHF.

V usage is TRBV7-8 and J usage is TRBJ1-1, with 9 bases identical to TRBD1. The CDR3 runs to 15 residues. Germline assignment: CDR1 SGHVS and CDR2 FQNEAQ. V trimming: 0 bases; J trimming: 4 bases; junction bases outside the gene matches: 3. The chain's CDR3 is CASSLATGGGTEAFF. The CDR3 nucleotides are TGTGCCAGCAGCTTAGCGACAGGGGGAGGCACTGAAGCTTTCTTT.

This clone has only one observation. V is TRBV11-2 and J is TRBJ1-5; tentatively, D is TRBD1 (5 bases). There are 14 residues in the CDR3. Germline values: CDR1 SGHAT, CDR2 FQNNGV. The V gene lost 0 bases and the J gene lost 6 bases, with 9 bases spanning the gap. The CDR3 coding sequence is TGTGCCAGCAGCTTAGATTCCAGGGTTCAGCCCCAGCATTTT. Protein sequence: CASSLDSRVQPQHF.

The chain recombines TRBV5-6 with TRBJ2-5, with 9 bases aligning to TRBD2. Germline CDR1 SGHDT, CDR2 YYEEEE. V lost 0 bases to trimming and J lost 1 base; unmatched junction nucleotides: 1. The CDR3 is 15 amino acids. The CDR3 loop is CASSLAGLAQETQYF. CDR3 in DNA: TGTGCCAGCAGCTTGGCGGGACTAGCCCAAGAGACCCAGTACTTC.

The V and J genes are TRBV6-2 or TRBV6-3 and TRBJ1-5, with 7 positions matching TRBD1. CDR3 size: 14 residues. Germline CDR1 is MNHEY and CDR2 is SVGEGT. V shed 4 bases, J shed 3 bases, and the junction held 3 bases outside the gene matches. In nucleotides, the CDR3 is TGTGCCAGCAGTTCGGGACAGCTCAATCAGCCCCAGCATTTT. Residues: CASSSGQLNQPQHF.

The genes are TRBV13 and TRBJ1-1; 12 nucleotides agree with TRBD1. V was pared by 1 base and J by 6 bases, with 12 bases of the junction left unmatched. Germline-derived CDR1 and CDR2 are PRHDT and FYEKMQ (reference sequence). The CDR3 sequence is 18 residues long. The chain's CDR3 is CASSLAGTGGDQTAEAFF. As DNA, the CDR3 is TGTGCCAGCAGCTTAGCAGGGACAGGGGGCGACCAGACCGCTGAAGCTTTCTTT.

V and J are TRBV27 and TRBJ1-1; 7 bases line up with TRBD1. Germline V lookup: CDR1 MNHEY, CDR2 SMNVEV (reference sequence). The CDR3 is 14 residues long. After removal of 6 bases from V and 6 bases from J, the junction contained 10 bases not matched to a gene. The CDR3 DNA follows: TGTGCCAGCAGCTCCGGACAGGCCGTTGCTGAAGCTTTCTTT. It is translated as CASSSGQAVAEAFF.

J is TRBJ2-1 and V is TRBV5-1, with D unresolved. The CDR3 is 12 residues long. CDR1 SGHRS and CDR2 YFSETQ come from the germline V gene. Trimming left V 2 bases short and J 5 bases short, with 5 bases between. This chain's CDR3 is CASSLDHNEQFF. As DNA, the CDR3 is TGCGCCAGCAGCTTAGACCACAATGAGCAGTTCTTC.

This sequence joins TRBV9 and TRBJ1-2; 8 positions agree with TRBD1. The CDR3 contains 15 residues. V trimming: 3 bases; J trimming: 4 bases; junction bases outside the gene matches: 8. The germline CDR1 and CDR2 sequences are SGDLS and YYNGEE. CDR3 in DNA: TGTGCCAGCAGCGGAGCCGGGACAGGCATCTATGGCTACACCTTC. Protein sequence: CASSGAGTGIYGYTF.